A selection of T cell receptor beta chains follows, all from one sample in a study of T cell changes during pregnancy in multiple sclerosis. Generated by immunoSEQ multiplex PCR, the TCRdb table keeps only in-frame clones and is missing some. The table lists approximately 97,000 clones, around 92% of them singletons, with around 1.8% in the top ten. The sequencing here drew on peripheral blood, taken after pregnancy. Receptors originate from a female donor in good health, enrolled as a control in a pregnancy study. Each CDR3 is given with its conserved first and last residue. Fields, in order: J gene, V gene, D gene, CDR3 length, clone size, CDR3 protein, CDR3 DNA. A D gene is named only where the DNA matches it firmly. Some rows mark clone size as missing; the rest say once, few, many or name a class of expanded clone.

>TRBJ2-7|TRBV29-1|TRBD1|13|-
CSATDRVGAEQYF
TGCAGCGCCACAGACAGGGTCGGGGCCGAGCAGTACTTC
>TRBJ2-7|TRBV30|TRBD1|15|-
CAWSAEGTGRGEQYF
TGTGCCTGGAGTGCTGAAGGGACAGGGAGGGGCGAGCAGTACTTC
>TRBJ1-1|TRBV7-9|-|12|few
CASSLVSGLMIF
TGTGCCAGCAGCTTAGTATCCGGGTTGATGATCTTT
>TRBJ2-5|TRBV9|-|14|-
CASSVWYGGETQYF
TGTGCCAGCAGCGTCTGGTACGGGGGAGAGACCCAGTACTTC
>TRBJ1-1|TRBV7-2|TRBD1|14|-
CASSALQGAGEAFF
TGTGCCAGCAGCGCGCTTCAGGGGGCAGGTGAAGCTTTCTTT
>TRBJ1-5|TRBV10-2|-|14|-
CASATPPGGEPQHF
TGCGCCAGCGCCACCCCACCGGGAGGGGAGCCCCAGCATTTT
>TRBJ2-3|TRBV27|TRBD2|17|-
CASSPSGGGAAGIAQYF
TGTGCCAGCAGTCCCAGTGGCGGGGGGGCCGCGGGGATCGCGCAGTATTTT
>TRBJ1-1|TRBV6-5|-|14|-
CASTPEALNTEAFF
TGTGCCAGCACCCCCGAGGCTCTGAACACTGAAGCTTTCTTT
>TRBJ1-2|TRBV6-5|-|15|-
CASSLDAGLNYGYTF
TGTGCCAGCAGTTTGGACGCCGGACTTAACTATGGCTACACCTTC
>TRBJ1-1|TRBV7-9|-|16|-
CASRRRSRGANTEAFF
TGTGCCAGCAGGAGAAGGTCCAGGGGCGCGAACACTGAAGCTTTCTTT
>TRBJ2-1|TRBV4-3|-|15|-
CASSQAAYSYNEQFF
TGCGCCAGCAGCCAAGCCGCCTACAGCTACAATGAGCAGTTCTTC
>TRBJ2-3|TRBV7-2|TRBD1|12|-
CAGSTGTDTQYF
TGTGCCGGCTCGACAGGGACAGATACGCAGTATTTT
>TRBJ1-6|TRBV18|-|15|once
CASSQTSGRDSPLHF
TGTGCCAGCTCACAGACGTCCGGGCGGGATTCACCCCTCCACTTT
>TRBJ2-6|TRBV30|-|13|-
CAWTSAGANVLTF
TGTGCCTGGACTTCGGCTGGGGCCAACGTCCTGACTTTC
>TRBJ2-7|TRBV5-1|TRBD1|14|-
CASSLVGGSLEQYF
TGCGCCAGCAGCTTGGTAGGGGGCTCACTCGAGCAGTACTTC
>TRBJ1-1|TRBV4-3|-|14|-
CASSRGGSRTEAFF
TGCGCCAGCAGCCGGGGGGGCAGTAGGACTGAAGCTTTCTTT
>TRBJ2-7|TRBV6-5|TRBD2|15|-
CASRPGLAGSYEQYF
TGTGCCAGCAGACCGGGACTAGCGGGGTCCTACGAGCAGTACTTC
>TRBJ1-2|TRBV7-2|-|14|-
CASSSIGGGNGYTF
TGTGCCAGCAGCTCCATTGGGGGGGGGAATGGCTACACCTTC
>TRBJ1-2|TRBV7-9|-|17|-
CASSAAQGVSGGEGYTF
TGTGCCAGCAGCGCCGCCCAAGGTGTTTCCGGGGGTGAGGGCTACACCTTC
>TRBJ1-2|TRBV5-4|TRBD1|15|-
CASTISGQGGYGYTF
TGTGCCAGCACTATATCCGGACAGGGGGGATATGGCTACACCTTC
>TRBJ2-7|TRBV7-2|TRBD1|16|once
CASSSRGTGTLYEQYF
TGTGCCAGCAGCTCTCGAGGGACAGGGACCCTCTACGAGCAGTACTTC
>TRBJ1-6|TRBV19|-|16|once
CASSTSGEGRNSPLHF
TGTGCCAGTAGTACGTCGGGAGAAGGGAGGAATTCACCCCTCCACTTT
>TRBJ1-5|TRBV4-2|-|15|-
CASSQVGNSNQPQHF
TGTGCCAGCAGCCAAGTGGGCAATAGCAATCAGCCCCAGCATTTT
>TRBJ1-2|TRBV4-3|TRBD1|16|-
CASSQDPRQGARGYTF
TGCGCCAGCAGCCAAGATCCCCGACAGGGGGCGCGCGGCTACACCTTC
>TRBJ1-2|TRBV28|-|15|-
CASSSPGEGFYGYTF
TGTGCCAGCAGTTCCCCCGGAGAGGGATTCTATGGCTACACCTTC
>TRBJ1-3|TRBV5-5|-|14|-
CASAVGVSGNTIYF
TGTGCCAGCGCCGTCGGGGTCTCTGGAAACACCATATATTTT
>TRBJ2-5|TRBV5-1|-|12|-
CASSFNQETQYF
TGCGCCAGCAGCTTCAACCAAGAGACCCAGTACTTC
>TRBJ2-5|TRBV6-1|TRBD1|13|few
CASGSQGVVTKYF
TGTGCCAGCGGGTCTCAGGGGGTGGTGACCAAGTACTTC
>TRBJ2-1|TRBV29-1|TRBD2|13|-
CSVEGLAGLGQFF
TGCAGCGTTGAGGGACTAGCGGGGCTCGGGCAGTTCTTC
>TRBJ1-2|TRBV2|TRBD1|15|-
CASSGDRDFSYGYTF
TGTGCCAGCAGTGGGGACAGGGACTTCTCCTATGGCTACACCTTC
>TRBJ1-3|TRBV4-1|-|17|-
CASSQDSGSPIGNTIYF
TGCGCCAGCAGCCAAGACTCAGGATCACCTATAGGAAACACCATATATTTT
>TRBJ2-7|TRBV11-2|-|16|-
CASSWGGTGSSYEQYF
TGTGCCAGCAGCTGGGGCGGGACGGGGAGCTCCTACGAGCAGTACTTC
>TRBJ1-1|TRBV6-4|-|11|-
CASRLGPVAFF
TGTGCCAGCAGGTTGGGCCCGGTGGCTTTCTTT
>TRBJ1-4|TRBV19|-|16|-
CASSIDPGTPNEKLFF
TGTGCCAGTAGTATAGATCCCGGGACACCGAATGAAAAACTGTTTTTT
>TRBJ1-6|TRBV11-1|-|15|-
CASSLSDSYNSPLHF
TGTGCCAGCAGCTTATCGGACAGCTACAATTCACCCCTCCACTTT
>TRBJ2-3|TRBV4-1|-|16|-
CASSQEKYSSTDTQYF
TGCGCCAGCAGCCAAGAGAAGTACTCTAGCACAGATACGCAGTATTTT
>TRBJ1-1|TRBV27|-|15|-
CASSPRGFANTEAFF
TGTGCCAGCAGTCCCCGGGGGTTCGCGAACACTGAAGCTTTCTTT
>TRBJ2-5|TRBV11-2|TRBD2|15|-
CASSFETSGVETQYF
TGTGCCAGCAGCTTCGAGACTAGCGGTGTCGAGACCCAGTACTTC